This T cell receptor beta chain was sequenced for a study of blood T cell repertoires in COVID-19. The CDR3 has 12 residues. Trimming removed 5 bases from V and 3 bases from J, with 8 bases in between. The germline V gene has CDR1 LGHDT and CDR2 YNNKEL (reference sequence). TCRdb's copy holds only in-frame clones and misses some; the assay was immunoSEQ multiplex PCR. The sample carries 50,000 or so clones, about nine tenths recorded once. Sequencing was done on a sample of peripheral blood. J is TRBJ2-7 and V is TRBV3-1 (or the pseudogene TRBV3-2), with D uncertain. The receptor comes from a man aged 45 to 65 with active COVID-19. CDR3 sequence: CASSNTYYEQYF. In DNA, the CDR3 is TGTGCCAGCAGCAATACATACTACGAGCAGTACTTC.